This is a list of T cell receptor beta chains from one sample in a study of cytomegalovirus exposure and HLA in healthy donors. Only in-frame clones appear in the TCRdb table, and some are missing; sequencing was by immunoSEQ multiplex PCR. The sample carries 160,000 or so clones, about four fifths recorded once. Sequencing was performed on PBMCs. Every receptor here comes from a man aged 25 to 40 in good health and CMV-seropositive. Both conserved end residues are part of each CDR3. Each record gives: CDR3 protein, CDR3 DNA, clone size, V gene, D gene, J gene, CDR3 length. D genes are given only for firm matches. The size of a clone is reported for some rows only, either as once, few or many, or as a class for expanded clones.

CASSLGGTSGTTSTDTQYF TGTGCCAGCAGCTTAGGGGGGACTAGCGGAACTACTAGCACAGATACGCAGTATTTT . TRBV7-9 TRBD2 TRBJ2-3 19
CASSLTTGFNGYTF TGTGCCAGCAGCTTAACGACAGGTTTTAATGGCTACACCTTC few TRBV7-9 . TRBJ1-2 14
CASSPVVETQYF TGTGCCAGCAGCCCGGTGGTGGAGACCCAGTACTTC . TRBV7-2 . TRBJ2-5 12
CASSRGRYSGRDPTDTQYF TGTGCCAGCAGCCGGGGCCGCTATAGCGGGAGGGACCCCACAGATACGCAGTATTTT . TRBV14 TRBD2 TRBJ2-3 19
CASSQAGGLPSYNEQFF TGTGCCAGCAGCCAAGCCGGCGGGCTGCCGTCCTACAATGAGCAGTTCTTC . TRBV4-2 . TRBJ2-1 17
CAISESLENEQFF TGTGCCATCAGTGAGTCCCTAGAAAATGAGCAGTTCTTC . TRBV10-3 . TRBJ2-1 13
CASSSAGRGLDEQYF TGTGCCAGCAGCTCAGCGGGGAGGGGTCTGGACGAGCAGTACTTC . TRBV7-2 TRBD2 TRBJ2-7 15
CASSLFVGPTQPQHF TGTGCCAGCAGTTTATTCGTTGGGCCGACTCAGCCCCAGCATTTT . TRBV27 . TRBJ1-5 15
CASRGDRGEDTQYF TGTGCCAGCAGAGGGGACAGGGGAGAAGATACGCAGTATTTT once TRBV9 TRBD1 TRBJ2-3 14
CASSRRDFRLAGGYNEQFF TGCGCCAGCAGCCGCCGAGACTTTAGACTAGCGGGGGGATACAATGAGCAGTTCTTC . TRBV4-1 TRBD2 TRBJ2-1 19
CASSESDRGRHYGYTF TGTGCCAGCAGTGAATCTGACAGGGGGCGCCACTATGGCTACACCTTC . TRBV25-1 TRBD1 TRBJ1-2 16
CASSYSNRTIPYEQYF TGTGCCAGCAGTTACTCTAACAGGACGATCCCCTACGAGCAGTACTTC . TRBV6-5 . TRBJ2-7 16
CASSQLAGATDYEQYF TGTGCCAGCAGTCAACTAGCGGGAGCGACCGACTACGAGCAGTACTTC . TRBV28 TRBD2 TRBJ2-7 16
CASSLEPDSQEFF TGCGCCAGCAGCTTGGAGCCCGACTCCCAAGAGTTCTTC . TRBV5-1 . TRBJ2-1 13
CASSLRNSYEQYF TGTGCCAGCAGCTTGCGTAACAGCTACGAGCAGTACTTC . TRBV5-4 . TRBJ2-7 13
CASSQALAPSYEQYF TGCGCCAGCAGCCAAGCACTAGCGCCTTCCTACGAGCAGTACTTC . TRBV4-1 TRBD2 TRBJ2-7 15
CASSLQGENTEAFF TGTGCCAGCAGCCTACAGGGGGAGAACACTGAAGCTTTCTTT . TRBV7-2 TRBD1 TRBJ1-1 14